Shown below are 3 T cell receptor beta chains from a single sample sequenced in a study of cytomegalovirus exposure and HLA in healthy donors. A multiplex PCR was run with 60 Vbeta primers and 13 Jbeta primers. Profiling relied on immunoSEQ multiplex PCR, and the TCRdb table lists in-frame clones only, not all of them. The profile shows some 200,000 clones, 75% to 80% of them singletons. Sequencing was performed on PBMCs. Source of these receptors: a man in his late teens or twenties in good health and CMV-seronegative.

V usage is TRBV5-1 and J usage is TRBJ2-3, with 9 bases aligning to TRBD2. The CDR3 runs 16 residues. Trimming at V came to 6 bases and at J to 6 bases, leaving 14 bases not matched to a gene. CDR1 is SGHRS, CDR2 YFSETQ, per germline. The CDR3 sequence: CASNRSPSGVGDTQYF. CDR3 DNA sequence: TGCGCCAGCAACCGATCCCCTAGCGGGGTGGGGGATACGCAGTATTTT.

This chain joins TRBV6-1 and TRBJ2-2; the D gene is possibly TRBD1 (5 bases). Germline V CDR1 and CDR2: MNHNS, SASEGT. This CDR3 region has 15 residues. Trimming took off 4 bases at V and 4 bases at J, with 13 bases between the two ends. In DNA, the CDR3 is TGTGCCAGCAGTGTGTCAAACAGGATCACCGGGGAGCTGTTTTTT. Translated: CASSVSNRITGELFF.

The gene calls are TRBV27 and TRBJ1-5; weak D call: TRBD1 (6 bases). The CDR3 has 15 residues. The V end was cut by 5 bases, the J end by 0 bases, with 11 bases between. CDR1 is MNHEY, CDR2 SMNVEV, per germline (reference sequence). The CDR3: CASSTGWDSNQPQHF. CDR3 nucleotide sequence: TGTGCCAGCAGTACAGGGTGGGATAGCAATCAGCCCCAGCATTTT.